The clone carrying this T cell receptor beta chain has more than one count but fewer than ten. Unique molecular identifiers were incorporated during preparation of the TCRbeta library. TCRdb itself ran the PCR reads through MiXCR, one entry per CDR3 protein. The table shows some 490,000 distinct CDR3 sequences, with roughly an eighth occurring only once. The data were obtained in a study of T-cell reconstitution after alpha-beta-depleted transplantation in children. The TCR sequence derives from a human donor who donated a stem cell graft to a child with combined immunodeficiency. Sample: PBMCs from the stem cell graft donor, taken from the stem cell graft.

The DNA for the CDR3 is TGTGCCAGTAGTATAGAAGTCTCTAACTCCTACGAGCAGTACTTC. This translates into CASSIEVSNSYEQYF. This chain links TRBV19 with TRBJ2-7; the D is unclear. V shed 0 bases and J shed 0 bases, with 9 bases lying between them. The CDR3 has 15 residues. Germline values: CDR1 LNHDA, CDR2 SQIVND (reference sequence).